What follows are 25 T cell receptor beta chains derived from one specimen sequenced in a study of OX40 agonist ivuxolimab in advanced cancers. Assay: immunoSEQ multiplex PCR; the TCRdb copy retains only in-frame clones and omits some. Seen here are 45,000 to 50,000 clones, 85% to 90% observed once, and the top ten hold less than 40%. The sequencing here drew on CD4+ or CD8+ T cells sorted from blood, taken in a trial of the OX40 agonist ivuxolimab. The origin of the receptors is an adult with an advanced solid tumor such as melanoma, head and neck, liver or kidney cancer.

The chain links TRBV7-2 to TRBJ2-3; D not certain. Germline assignment: CDR1 SGHTA and CDR2 FQGNSA. Trimming took 3 bases from V and 0 from J, leaving 10 bases between them. This CDR3 region has 15 residues. CDR3 protein: CASSLIFASTDTQYF. In DNA, the CDR3 is TGTGCCAGCAGCTTGATTTTTGCTAGCACAGATACGCAGTATTTT.

The rearrangement joins TRBV19 to TRBJ1-1, with 9 bases that match TRBD1. Germline CDR1 is LNHDA and CDR2 is SQIVND (reference sequence). Trimming at V came to 6 bases and at J to 2 bases, leaving 7 bases not matched to a gene. The CDR3 consists of 15 residues. CDR3 region: CASSPDTGGNTEAFF. The CDR3 DNA reads TGTGCCAGTAGCCCCGATACAGGGGGCAACACTGAAGCTTTCTTT.

The rearrangement links TRBV11-3 to TRBJ2-1, with 7 bases aligning to TRBD1. Germline-derived CDR1 and CDR2 are SGHNT and YENEEA. CDR3 size: 14 residues. J lost 5 bases, V lost 5 bases, and 6 bases had no gene match. CDR3: CASSARQGNNEQFF. In DNA, the CDR3 is TGTGCCAGCAGCGCCCGACAGGGTAACAATGAGCAGTTCTTC.

The chain couples TRBV28 to TRBJ2-7; 14 bases map to TRBD2. V dropped 6 bases and J dropped 0; count of bases not matched to a gene: 13. Germline V gene data show CDR1 as MDHEN and CDR2 as SYDVKM. This CDR3 contains 19 residues. CDR3 amino acids: CASRTYGGLAGDPSYEQYF. Written as DNA, the CDR3 is TGTGCCAGCAGAACCTATGGGGGACTAGCGGGAGACCCCTCCTACGAGCAGTACTTC.

The DNA for the CDR3 is TGTGCCAGCAGCTTAGACCCGGGGGACTATGGCTACACCTTC. It codes for CASSLDPGDYGYTF. V is TRBV11-2 and J is TRBJ1-2, with D tentatively TRBD1 (5 bases). Germline values: CDR1 SGHAT, CDR2 FQNNGV. Deletions cut 0 bases from V and 3 bases from J, with 8 bases between. The CDR3 runs 14 residues.

This clone was seen once. The chain has TRBV5-1 and TRBJ2-1; TRBD2 is a possible D gene (5 bases). The CDR3 covers 12 residues. V was pared by 4 bases and J by 6 bases, with 8 bases between. CDR1 and CDR2 from the germline V gene are SGHRS and YFSETQ. Here the CDR3 reads CASSVGVNEQFF. CDR3 DNA: TGCGCCAGCAGCGTCGGGGTCAATGAGCAGTTCTTC.

V usage is TRBV11-2 and J usage is TRBJ2-5; no clear D. Germline values: CDR1 SGHAT, CDR2 FQNNGV. The V end lost 4 bases, the J end lost 2 bases, and 5 bases lay between the germline ends. The CDR3 extends over 12 amino acids. Written as DNA, the CDR3 is TGTGCCAGCAGCTGGGAACAAGAGACCCAGTACTTC. This encodes CASSWEQETQYF.

V usage is TRBV6-5 and J usage is TRBJ2-7; 8 positions match TRBD2. CDR1 MNHEY and CDR2 SVGAGI come from the germline V gene. The trim removed 7 bases at V and 11 bases at J, leaving 16 bases unmatched. The CDR3 covers 14 residues. This CDR3 reads CASTPGGGLSEEYF. The CDR3 DNA reads TGTGCCAGCACGCCCGGGGGGGGTCTTTCTGAGGAGTACTTC.

The chain uses TRBV5-1 and TRBJ1-2; TRBD1 might be the D (5 bases). The length of the CDR3 is 16 residues. Trimming took off 4 bases at V and 5 bases at J, with 21 bases between the two ends. Germline lookup yields CDR1 SGHRS and CDR2 YFSETQ. CDR3: CASSPIQGASAYGYTF. CDR3 in DNA: TGCGCCAGCAGCCCGATCCAGGGCGCTTCGGCTTATGGCTACACCTTC.

This clone came up once. The CDR3 reads CASSQLGGGYEQYF. The CDR3 DNA is TGTGCCAGCAGCCAGCTCGGGGGGGGCTACGAGCAGTACTTC. The rearrangement links TRBV7-2 to TRBJ2-7, with 8 bases matching TRBD2. Germline CDR1 SGHTA, CDR2 FQGNSA. This CDR3 has 14 residues. Trimming removed 5 bases from V and 3 bases from J; junction bases left unmatched: 6.

The V call is TRBV7-9, the J call TRBJ2-5, with TRBD2 matching over 10 bases. The CDR3 is made up of 16 amino acids. Germline CDR1 is SEHNR and CDR2 is FQNEAQ (reference sequence). The trim removed 1 base at V and 1 base at J, leaving 3 bases unmatched. The DNA of the CDR3 is TGTGCCAGCAGCTTAGGAGGACTAGCGGTCCAAGAGACCCAGTACTTC. Translation gives CASSLGGLAVQETQYF. Full variable domain (rest looked up from reference TRBV7-9 and TRBJ2-5): DTGVSQNPRHKITKRGQNVTFRCDPISEHNRLYWYRQTLGQGPEFLTYFQNEAQLEKSRLLSDRFSAERPKGSFSTLEIQRTEQGDSAMYLCASSLGGLAVQETQYFGPGTRLLVL.

The chain combines TRBV7-9 with TRBJ1-5; D not resolved. CDR1 is SEHNR and CDR2 is FQNEAQ in the germline V gene (reference sequence). Trimming cost V 5 bases and J 4 bases, with 15 bases left between them. This CDR3 contains 15 residues. CDR3 loop: CASSGGLILNQPQHF. The CDR3 DNA follows: TGTGCCAGCAGCGGCGGACTAATTTTAAATCAGCCCCAGCATTTT.

The DNA of the CDR3 is TGTGCCAGCAGTTACTCGAGAACCCGGACCGAGCAGTACTTC. This codes for CASSYSRTRTEQYF. The chain has TRBV6-5 and TRBJ2-7, with D hard to call. Per germline, CDR1 MNHEY and CDR2 SVGAGI. Trimming shortened V by 0 bases and J by 6 bases, and 12 bases separated the two germline ends. The CDR3 runs 14 residues.

CDR3 bases: TGTGCCAGCAGCCCTGGACATTACAATGAGCAGTTCTTC. It is translated as CASSPGHYNEQFF. The rearrangement uses TRBV11-3 and TRBJ2-1; D may be TRBD1 (5 bases). The germline V gene encodes CDR1 SGHNT and CDR2 YENEEA. The CDR3 is 13 residues long. V lost 5 bases to trimming and J lost 4 bases, with 9 bases between them.

The rearrangement links TRBV7-2 to TRBJ2-3; possibly TRBD2 for D (6 bases). CDR1 is SGHTA, CDR2 FQGNSA, per germline. The CDR3 extends over 16 amino acids. V was clipped by 5 bases and J by 0 bases, with 15 bases between them. CDR3 nucleotides: TGTGCCAGCAGCCTCGCCGGGCGGGGTAGCACAGATACGCAGTATTTT. It translates to CASSLAGRGSTDTQYF.

This chain joins TRBV10-3 and TRBJ2-5; a weak D match, TRBD2 (5 bases). V was clipped by 4 bases and J by 1 base, with 16 bases between them. Germline V gives CDR1 ENHRY, CDR2 SYGVKD. This CDR3 spans 16 amino acids. CDR3 protein: CAISADRVSGQETQYF. For the CDR3, the DNA is TGTGCCATCAGTGCCGACCGTGTGAGCGGCCAAGAGACCCAGTACTTC.

V gene TRBV9 combines with J gene TRBJ1-3; D gene unclear. The V gene lost 0 bases and the J gene lost 5 bases, with 0 bases spanning the gap. This CDR3 contains 11 residues. Germline V gene sequence: CDR1 SGDLS, CDR2 YYNGEE. The CDR3 reads CASSVGNTIYF. Written as DNA, the CDR3 is TGTGCCAGCAGCGTAGGAAACACCATATATTTT.

The chain carries TRBV7-8 and TRBJ2-1; 8 bases line up with TRBD2. The CDR3 covers 15 residues. V trimming: 1 base; J trimming: 2 bases; junction bases outside the gene matches: 1. Germline CDR1 SGHVS, CDR2 FQNEAQ. The CDR3 DNA reads TGTGCCAGCAGCTTAGGAGCGGGAGCCTACAATGAGCAGTTCTTC. This codes for CASSLGAGAYNEQFF.

J is TRBJ2-3 and V is TRBV7-2; TRBD2 agrees at 8 bases. The CDR3 sequence is 15 residues long. CDR1 and CDR2 (germline): SGHTA, FQGNSA. The V and J ends lost 5 bases and 4 bases, in that order; junction bases with no gene match: 8. The CDR3 protein is CASSNPAGVPDTQYF. CDR3 DNA sequence: TGTGCCAGCAGCAACCCAGCGGGAGTCCCAGATACGCAGTATTTT. Complete variable domain (other parts from reference TRBV7-2 and TRBJ2-3): GAGVSQSPSNKVTEKGKDVELRCDPISGHTALYWYRQSLGQGLEFLIYFQGNSAPDKSGLPSDRFSAERTGGSVSTLTIQRTQQEDSAVYLCASSNPAGVPDTQYFGPGTRLTVL.

The V and J genes are TRBV5-6 and TRBJ1-5, with D perhaps matching TRBD1 (5 bases). The ends were cut back, 5 bases at V and 6 bases at J, with 12 bases in the middle. The CDR3 extends over 13 amino acids. Germline V gives CDR1 SGHDT, CDR2 YYEEEE. The CDR3 is CASSFGTGQPQHF. For the CDR3, the DNA is TGTGCCAGCAGTTTCGGAACAGGTCAGCCCCAGCATTTT.

The chain is built from TRBV27 and TRBJ2-1; 10 bases fit TRBD2. Germline V lookup: CDR1 MNHEY, CDR2 SMNVEV (reference sequence). V lost 5 bases to trimming and J lost 5 bases; unmatched junction nucleotides: 6. This CDR3 is 15 amino acids long. The CDR3 is CASSTLAGRHNEQFF. The CDR3 region has the DNA TGTGCCAGCAGTACACTAGCGGGACGCCACAATGAGCAGTTCTTC.

Only a few counts were recorded for this clone. V usage is TRBV19 and J usage is TRBJ2-1; TRBD2 agrees at 9 bases. Germline V lookup: CDR1 LNHDA, CDR2 SQIVND (reference sequence). The V segment lost 5 bases and the J segment 3 bases; nucleotides outside the gene matches: 14. The CDR3 extends over 18 amino acids. CDR3 bases: TGTGCCAGTAGTGATGACCTACCCCAGCGGGGGGTCTACAATGAGCAGTTCTTC. This gives the protein CASSDDLPQRGVYNEQFF.

V and J are TRBV25-1 and TRBJ1-4; 8 bases are a match to TRBD1. CDR1 is MGHDK, CDR2 SYGVNS, per germline. V shed 2 bases and J 3 bases; nucleotides not matched to a gene: 5. This CDR3 has 16 amino acids. DNA for the CDR3: TGTGCCAGCAGTGAAGGCAGGGGGCTTGCTAATGAAAAACTGTTTTTT. Its translation is CASSEGRGLANEKLFF.

The chain carries TRBV19 and TRBJ1-1, with D tentatively TRBD1 (5 bases). The V gene lost 3 bases and the J gene lost 1 base, with 12 bases spanning the gap. The CDR3 totals 15 residues. The germline V gene has CDR1 LNHDA and CDR2 SQIVND (reference sequence). CDR3 loop: CASSIGTRGNTEAFF. Here the CDR3 DNA reads TGTGCCAGTAGTATCGGGACCCGGGGGAACACTGAAGCTTTCTTT.

The chain couples TRBV5-1 to TRBJ2-5, with 14 positions matching TRBD2. The ends lost 3 bases at V and 5 bases at J; junction bases unmatched: 6. Germline assignment: CDR1 SGHRS and CDR2 YFSETQ. The CDR3 contains 16 residues. The CDR3 loop is CASSSGLAGAWETQYF. CDR3 nucleotide sequence: TGCGCCAGCAGCTCGGGACTAGCGGGAGCTTGGGAGACCCAGTACTTC.